This T cell receptor beta chain was recorded in a study of cytomegalovirus exposure and HLA in healthy donors. Across the whole study: The Caucasian-associated ancestry cluster contained approximately 81% of the 300 to 400 genotyped donors.

For this clone: Its antigen is not known.

A multiplex PCR was run with 60 Vbeta primers and 13 Jbeta primers. Libraries were prepared by immunoSEQ multiplex PCR; TCRdb keeps only in-frame clonotypes and omits some of them. This table has roughly 100,000 clones, roughly three quarters appearing once. J lost 1 base, V lost 4 bases, and 9 bases had no gene match. The germline CDR1 and CDR2 sequences are SGHKS and YYEKEE (reference sequence). The CDR3 spans 16 residues. General observations from the study: Association of 16,951 TCR beta sequences with HLA alleles was found at 0.05 false discovery rate in a later analysis.

This clonotype originated in a male donor in good health and CMV-seronegative. The rearrangement uses TRBV5-5 and TRBJ2-7; 9 nucleotides agree with TRBD1. Sequencing was carried out using PBMCs. DNA for the CDR3: TGTGCCAGCAGCATAAACCCGGGACAGGGTTCCTACGAGCAGTACTTC. As protein: CASSINPGQGSYEQYF.